Reported below is one T cell receptor beta chain. This record belongs to a study of T cell changes during pregnancy in multiple sclerosis. Repertoires were generated with immunoSEQ multiplex PCR, while TCRdb's copy carries only in-frame clones and drops some. The sample has roughly 89,000 clones; 90% to 95% are singletons. This CDR3 is 16 amino acids long. In germline, CDR1 is MNHNS, CDR2 SASEGT. V shed 4 bases and J 3 bases; nucleotides not matched to a gene: 6. The sample was peripheral blood, taken in the first trimester of pregnancy. V gene TRBV6-1 combines with J gene TRBJ1-2, with TRBD1 matching 12 bases. The source of this sequence is a female donor with multiple sclerosis, enrolled in a pregnancy study. CDR3 nucleotide sequence: TGTGCCAGCAGTGGTGGGACAGGGGGCTTTGACTATGGCTACACCTTC. Translated: CASSGGTGGFDYGYTF.